The clone carrying this T cell receptor beta chain was seen a few times. Its antigen is still unknown. iRepertoire HTBI primers and Arm-PCR of CDR3 regions built TCR beta libraries. Original handling: Overall, samples carried over 60 TRBV and some 15 TRBJ segments. TCRdb called the multiplex PCR reads again in MiXCR, with one record for every CDR3 protein. The V and J calls were determined by TCRdb, not by the authors. The sample includes a few hundred thousand distinct CDR3 sequences, 20% to 25% of them seen just once. This sample is part of a study of regulatory T cells in long-lasting Graves disease. Study-level results: Comparison showed that persistent patients shared more public clonotypes (fewer than 3,000) than new patients (about 970). Investigators studied peripheral blood only, not thyroid tissue. Favored gene segments in persistent disease were TRBV28, TRBJ1-2 and TRBJ2-5.

Germline loops: CDR1 SGHAT, CDR2 FQNNGV. CDR3 length: 14 amino acids. V gave up 1 base and J gave up 3 bases, with 6 bases separating them. Specified time point: persistent/refractory GD, antithyroid drugs over 5 years with positive TRAb. There was RNA extracted from PBMCs, and the TCR library was made from it. The genes are TRBV11-2 and TRBJ2-2; unclear D gene. This TCR derives from a female donor with Graves disease. The sample in question was peripheral blood mononuclear cells (PBMCs), obtained when the disease was refractory, from a patient treated with antithyroid drugs. For the CDR3, the DNA is TGTGCCAGCAGCTTAGTTGCGGACACCGGGGAGCTGTTTTTT. Its translation: CASSLVADTGELFF.